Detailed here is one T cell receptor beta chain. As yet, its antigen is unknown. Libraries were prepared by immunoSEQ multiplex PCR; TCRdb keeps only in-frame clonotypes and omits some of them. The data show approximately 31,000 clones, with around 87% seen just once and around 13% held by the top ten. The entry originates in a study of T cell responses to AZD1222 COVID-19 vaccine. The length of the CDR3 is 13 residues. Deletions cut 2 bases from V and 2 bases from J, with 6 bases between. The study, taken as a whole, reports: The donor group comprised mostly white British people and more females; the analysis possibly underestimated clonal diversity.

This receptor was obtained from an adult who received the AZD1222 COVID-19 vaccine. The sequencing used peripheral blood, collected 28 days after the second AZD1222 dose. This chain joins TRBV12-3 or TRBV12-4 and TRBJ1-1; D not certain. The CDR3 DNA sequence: TGTGCCAGCAGTTTAAGGGCAAACACTGAAGCTTTCTTT. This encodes CASSLRANTEAFF.